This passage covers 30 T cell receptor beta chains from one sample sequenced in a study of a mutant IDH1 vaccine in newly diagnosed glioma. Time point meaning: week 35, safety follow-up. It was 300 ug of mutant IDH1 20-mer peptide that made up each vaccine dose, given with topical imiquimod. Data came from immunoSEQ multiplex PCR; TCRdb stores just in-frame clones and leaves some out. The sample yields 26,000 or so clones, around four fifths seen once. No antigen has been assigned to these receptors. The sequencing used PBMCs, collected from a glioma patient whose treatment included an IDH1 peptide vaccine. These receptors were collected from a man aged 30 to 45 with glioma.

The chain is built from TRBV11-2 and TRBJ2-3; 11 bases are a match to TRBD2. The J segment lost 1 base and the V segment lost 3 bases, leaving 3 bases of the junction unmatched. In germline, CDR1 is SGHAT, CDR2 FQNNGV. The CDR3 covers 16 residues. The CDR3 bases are TGTGCCAGCAGCTTTAGCGGGGGGGCCGGCACAGATACGCAGTATTTT. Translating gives CASSFSGGAGTDTQYF. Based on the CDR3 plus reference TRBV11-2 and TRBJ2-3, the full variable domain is EAGVAQSPRYKIIEKRQSVAFWCNPISGHATLYWYQQILGQGPKLLIQFQNNGVVDDSQLPKDRFSAERLKGVDSTLKIQPAKLEDSAVYLCASSFSGGAGTDTQYFGPGTRLTVL.

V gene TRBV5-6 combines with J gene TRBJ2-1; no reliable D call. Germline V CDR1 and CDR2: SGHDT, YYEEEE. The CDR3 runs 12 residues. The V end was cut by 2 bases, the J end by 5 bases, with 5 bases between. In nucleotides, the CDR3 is TGTGCCAGCAGCTTCAGCGACAATGAGCAGTTCTTC. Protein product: CASSFSDNEQFF.

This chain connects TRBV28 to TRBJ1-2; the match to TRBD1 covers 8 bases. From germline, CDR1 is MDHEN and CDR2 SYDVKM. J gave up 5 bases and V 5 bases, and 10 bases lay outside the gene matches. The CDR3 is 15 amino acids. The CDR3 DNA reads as TGTGCCAGCAGTAGGACAGGGTTCGATTCGTATGGCTACACCTTC. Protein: CASSRTGFDSYGYTF.

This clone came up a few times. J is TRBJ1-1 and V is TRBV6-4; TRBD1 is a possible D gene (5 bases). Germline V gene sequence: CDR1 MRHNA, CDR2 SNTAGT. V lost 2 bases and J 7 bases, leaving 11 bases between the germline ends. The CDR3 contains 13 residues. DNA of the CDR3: TGTGCCAGCAGTGACACCGGGGCTGATGAAGCTTTCTTT. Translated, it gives CASSDTGADEAFF.

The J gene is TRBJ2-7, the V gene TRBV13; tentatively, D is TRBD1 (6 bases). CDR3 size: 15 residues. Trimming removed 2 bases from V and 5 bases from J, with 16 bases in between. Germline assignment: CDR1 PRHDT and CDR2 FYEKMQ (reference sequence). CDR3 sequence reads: CASSLRTGRFDEQYF. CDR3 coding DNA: TGTGCCAGCAGCTTAAGAACAGGGCGCTTCGACGAGCAGTACTTC.

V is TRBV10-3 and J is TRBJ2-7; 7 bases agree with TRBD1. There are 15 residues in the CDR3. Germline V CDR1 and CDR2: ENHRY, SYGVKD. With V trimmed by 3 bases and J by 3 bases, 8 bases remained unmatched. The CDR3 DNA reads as TGTGCCATCAGTGAATTTGAGGGGGCGGGCTACGAGCAGTACTTC. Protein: CAISEFEGAGYEQYF.

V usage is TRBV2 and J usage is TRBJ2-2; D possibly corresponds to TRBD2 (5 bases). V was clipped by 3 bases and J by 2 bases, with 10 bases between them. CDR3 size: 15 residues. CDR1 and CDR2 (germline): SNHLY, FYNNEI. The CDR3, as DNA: TGTGCCAGCAGTGACTACCGGACTAACACCGGGGAGCTGTTTTTT. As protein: CASSDYRTNTGELFF.

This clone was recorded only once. The CDR3 loop reads CASSLGVQETQYF. The CDR3 DNA reads as TGTGCCAGCAGCTTGGGGGTTCAAGAGACCCAGTACTTC. The chain has TRBV5-6 and TRBJ2-5; no firm D call. This CDR3 region has 13 residues. Germline CDR1 SGHDT, CDR2 YYEEEE. Deletions cut 0 bases from V and 2 bases from J, with 5 bases between.

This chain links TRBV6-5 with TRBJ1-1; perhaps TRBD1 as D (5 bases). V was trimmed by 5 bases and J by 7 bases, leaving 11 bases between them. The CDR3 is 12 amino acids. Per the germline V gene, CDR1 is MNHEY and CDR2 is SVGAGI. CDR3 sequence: CASSAPGGEAFF. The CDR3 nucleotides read TGTGCCAGCAGTGCCCCCGGGGGTGAAGCTTTCTTT.

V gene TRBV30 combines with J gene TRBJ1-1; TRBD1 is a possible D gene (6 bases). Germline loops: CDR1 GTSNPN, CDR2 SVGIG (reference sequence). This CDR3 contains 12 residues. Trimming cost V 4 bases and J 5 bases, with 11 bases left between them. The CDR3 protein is CAWTQGWTEAFF. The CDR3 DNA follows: TGTGCCTGGACTCAGGGGTGGACTGAAGCTTTCTTT.

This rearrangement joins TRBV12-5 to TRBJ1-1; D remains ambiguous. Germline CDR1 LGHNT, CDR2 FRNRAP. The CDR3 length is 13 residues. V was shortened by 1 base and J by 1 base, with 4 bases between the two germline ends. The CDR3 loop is CASGLDRNTEAFF. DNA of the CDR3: TGTGCTAGTGGTTTGGACAGGAACACTGAAGCTTTCTTT.

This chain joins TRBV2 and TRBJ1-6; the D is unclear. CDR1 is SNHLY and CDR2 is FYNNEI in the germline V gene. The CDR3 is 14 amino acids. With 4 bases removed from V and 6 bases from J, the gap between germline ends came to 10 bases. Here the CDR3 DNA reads TGTGCCAGCAGTGCGCGGGGTCTTAATTCACCCCTCCACTTT. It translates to CASSARGLNSPLHF.

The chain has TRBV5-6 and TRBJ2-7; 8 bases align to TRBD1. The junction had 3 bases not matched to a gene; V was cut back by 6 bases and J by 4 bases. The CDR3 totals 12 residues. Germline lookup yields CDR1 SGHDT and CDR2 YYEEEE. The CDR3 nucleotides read TGTGCCAGCACACAGGGGGGATACGAGCAGTACTTC. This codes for CASTQGGYEQYF. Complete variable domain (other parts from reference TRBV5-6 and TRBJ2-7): DAGVTQSPTHLIKTRGQQVTLRCSPKSGHDTVSWYQQALGQGPQFIFQYYEEEERQRGNFPDRFSGHQFPNYSSELNVNALLLGDSALYLCASTQGGYEQYFGPGTRLTVT.

The CDR3 bases are TGTGCCAGCAGCTTCCAGGGGGCGAGAACAGATACGCAGTATTTT. Translation gives CASSFQGARTDTQYF. V gene TRBV13 combines with J gene TRBJ2-3; 8 positions agree with TRBD1. The V segment lost 3 bases and the J segment 3 bases; nucleotides outside the gene matches: 5. The CDR3 runs to 15 residues. Germline V gene data show CDR1 as PRHDT and CDR2 as FYEKMQ (reference sequence).

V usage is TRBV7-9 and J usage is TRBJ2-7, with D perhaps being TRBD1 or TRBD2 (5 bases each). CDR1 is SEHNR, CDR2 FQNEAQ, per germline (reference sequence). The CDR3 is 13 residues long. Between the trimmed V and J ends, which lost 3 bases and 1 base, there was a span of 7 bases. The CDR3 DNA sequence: TGTGCCAGCAGCTTGGGGGAATCCTACGAGCAGTACTTC. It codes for CASSLGESYEQYF.

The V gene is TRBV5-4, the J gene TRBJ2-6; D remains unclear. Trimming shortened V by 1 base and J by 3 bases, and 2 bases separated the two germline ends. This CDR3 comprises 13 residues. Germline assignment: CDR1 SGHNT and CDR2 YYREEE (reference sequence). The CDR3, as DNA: TGTGCCAGCAGCTTGCTTGGGGCCAACGTCCTGACTTTC. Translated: CASSLLGANVLTF. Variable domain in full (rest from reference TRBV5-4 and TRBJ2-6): ETGVTQSPTHLIKTRGQQVTLRCSSQSGHNTVSWYQQALGQGPQFIFQYYREEENGRGNFPPRFSGLQFPNYSSELNVNALELDDSALYLCASSLLGANVLTFGAGSRLTVL.

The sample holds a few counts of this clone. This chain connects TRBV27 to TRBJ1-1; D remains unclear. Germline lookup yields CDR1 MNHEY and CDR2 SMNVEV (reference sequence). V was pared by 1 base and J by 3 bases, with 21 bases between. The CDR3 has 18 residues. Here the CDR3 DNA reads TGTGCCAGCAGTTTATATCCCCGTGGCAGGCCAGAGGACACTGAAGCTTTCTTT. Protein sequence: CASSLYPRGRPEDTEAFF.

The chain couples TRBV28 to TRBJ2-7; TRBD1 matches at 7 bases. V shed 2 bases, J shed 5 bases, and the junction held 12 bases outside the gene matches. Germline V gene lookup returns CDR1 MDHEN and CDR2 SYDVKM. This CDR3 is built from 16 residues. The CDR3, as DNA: TGTGCCAGCAGTTTAACAGACAGGGTCCCCGGGAACGAGCAGTACTTC. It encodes CASSLTDRVPGNEQYF.

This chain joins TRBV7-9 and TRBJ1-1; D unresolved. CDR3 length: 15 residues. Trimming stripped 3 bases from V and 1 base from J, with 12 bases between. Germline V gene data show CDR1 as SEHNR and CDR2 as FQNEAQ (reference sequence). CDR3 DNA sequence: TGTGCCAGCAGCTTCATGTCTCAGGCGAACACTGAAGCTTTCTTT. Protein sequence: CASSFMSQANTEAFF.

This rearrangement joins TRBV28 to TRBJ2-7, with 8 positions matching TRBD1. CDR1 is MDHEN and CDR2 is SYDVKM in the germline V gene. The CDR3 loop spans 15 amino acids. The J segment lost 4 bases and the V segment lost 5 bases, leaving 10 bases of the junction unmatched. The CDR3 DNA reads TGTGCCAGCAGTGTACCGGGACAGGATTCTTACGAGCAGTACTTC. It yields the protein CASSVPGQDSYEQYF. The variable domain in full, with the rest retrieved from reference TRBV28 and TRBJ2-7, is DVKVTQSSRYLVKRTGEKVFLECVQDMDHENMFWYRQDPGLGLRLIYFSYDVKMKEKGDIPEGYSVSREKKERFSLILESASTNQTSMYLCASSVPGQDSYEQYFGPGTRLTVT.

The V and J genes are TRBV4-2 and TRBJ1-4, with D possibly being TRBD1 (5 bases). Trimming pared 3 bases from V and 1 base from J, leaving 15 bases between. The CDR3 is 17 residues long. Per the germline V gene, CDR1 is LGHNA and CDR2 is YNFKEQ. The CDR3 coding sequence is TGTGCCAGCAGCCAGTTGGGGCCCGGGCGAACTAATGAAAAACTGTTTTTT. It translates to CASSQLGPGRTNEKLFF.

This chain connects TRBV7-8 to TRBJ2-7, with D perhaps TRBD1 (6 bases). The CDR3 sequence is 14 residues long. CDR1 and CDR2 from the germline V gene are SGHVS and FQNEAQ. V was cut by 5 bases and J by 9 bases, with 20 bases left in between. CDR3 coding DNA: TGTGCCAGCAGCGCAGCAGGGCAACAGGGAACGCAGTACTTC. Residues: CASSAAGQQGTQYF.

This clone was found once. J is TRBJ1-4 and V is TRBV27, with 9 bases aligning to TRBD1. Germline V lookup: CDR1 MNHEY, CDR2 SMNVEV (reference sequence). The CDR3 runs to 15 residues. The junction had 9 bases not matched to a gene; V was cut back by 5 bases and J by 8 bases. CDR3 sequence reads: CASSPLGQGLEKLFF. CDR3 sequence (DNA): TGTGCCAGCAGTCCCCTGGGACAGGGCTTGGAAAAACTGTTTTTT.

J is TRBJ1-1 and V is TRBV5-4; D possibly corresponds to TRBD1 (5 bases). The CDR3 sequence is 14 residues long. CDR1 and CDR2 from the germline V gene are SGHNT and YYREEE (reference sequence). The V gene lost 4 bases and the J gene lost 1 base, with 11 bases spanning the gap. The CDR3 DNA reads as TGTGCCAGCAGCCGGGACGGTACGAACACTGAAGCTTTCTTT. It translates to CASSRDGTNTEAFF. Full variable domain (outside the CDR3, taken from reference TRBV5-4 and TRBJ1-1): ETGVTQSPTHLIKTRGQQVTLRCSSQSGHNTVSWYQQALGQGPQFIFQYYREEENGRGNFPPRFSGLQFPNYSSELNVNALELDDSALYLCASSRDGTNTEAFFGQGTRLTVV.

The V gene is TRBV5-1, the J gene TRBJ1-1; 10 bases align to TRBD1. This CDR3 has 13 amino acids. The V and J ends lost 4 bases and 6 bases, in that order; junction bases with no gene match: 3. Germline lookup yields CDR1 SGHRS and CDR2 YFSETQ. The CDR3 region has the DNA TGCGCCAGCAGCAGGGACAGGGGCGCTGAAGCTTTCTTT. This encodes CASSRDRGAEAFF.

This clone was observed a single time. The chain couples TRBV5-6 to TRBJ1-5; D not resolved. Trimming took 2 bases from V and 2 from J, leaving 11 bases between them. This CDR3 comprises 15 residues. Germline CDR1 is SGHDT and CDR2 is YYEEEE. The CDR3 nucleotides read TGTGCCAGCAGCTTAAAAGCGGCGGGCAATCAGCCCCAGCATTTT. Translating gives CASSLKAAGNQPQHF.

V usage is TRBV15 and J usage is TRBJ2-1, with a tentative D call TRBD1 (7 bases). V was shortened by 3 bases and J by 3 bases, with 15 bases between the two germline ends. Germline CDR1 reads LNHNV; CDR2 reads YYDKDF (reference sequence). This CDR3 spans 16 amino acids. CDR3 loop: CATSSRQGLHYNEQFF. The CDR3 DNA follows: TGTGCCACCAGCAGTAGACAGGGACTTCACTACAATGAGCAGTTCTTC.

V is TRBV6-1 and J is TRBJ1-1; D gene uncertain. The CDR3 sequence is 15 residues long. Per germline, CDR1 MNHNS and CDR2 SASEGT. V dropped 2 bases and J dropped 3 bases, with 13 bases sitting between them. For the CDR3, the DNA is TGTGCCAGCAGTGAATACCAGCCGTCGGACACTGAAGCTTTCTTT. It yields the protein CASSEYQPSDTEAFF.

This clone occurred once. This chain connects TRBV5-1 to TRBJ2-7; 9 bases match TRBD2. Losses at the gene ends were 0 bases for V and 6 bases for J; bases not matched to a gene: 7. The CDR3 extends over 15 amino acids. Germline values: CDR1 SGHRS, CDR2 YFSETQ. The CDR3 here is CASSLGASGIGEQYF. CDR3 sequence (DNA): TGCGCCAGCAGCTTGGGGGCTAGCGGGATAGGCGAGCAGTACTTC.

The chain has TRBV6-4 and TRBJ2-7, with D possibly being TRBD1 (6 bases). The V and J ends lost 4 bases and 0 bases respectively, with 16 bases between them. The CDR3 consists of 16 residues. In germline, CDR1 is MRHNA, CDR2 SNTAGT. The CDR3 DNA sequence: TGTGCCAGCAGTGCCCTTTTTGCAGGGGACTCCTACGAGCAGTACTTC. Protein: CASSALFAGDSYEQYF.